This entry concerns a single T cell receptor (beta chain). The antigen it recognizes is unknown. No base qualities exist here, and no much larger clone lies one base off it. One collaborating source in Seattle enrolled patients during active infection and followed them longitudinally through the course of disease. The collaborating institutions used their own protocols to collect whole blood in K2EDTA tubes. For TCRbeta analysis, collaborators shipped samples in one of three forms: frozen whole blood, isolated PBMCs, or DNA extracted from either of those sample types. This sample is drawn from a study of blood T cell repertoires in COVID-19 (dated by TCRdb to 2020 to 2021). About the full investigation: The collaborator samples originated in the United States, Italy and Spain and spanned the acute and convalescent phases of COVID-19. The repertoires were released in a freely available public database intended as a resource for research on the immune response to SARS-CoV-2. The prospective study material was composed of cDNA or gDNA derived from T cells, B-cell-depleted T cells, or PBMCs. Samples came from the ongoing ImmuneRACE study (first 160 participants) plus 1,254 subjects from 6 global collaborators. Nearly every sample came with metadata listing a de-identified subject ID, COVID-19 status, age in years and sex. Where HLA class I and class II types were available, the types were taken from metadata supplied by the sample provider, not from assay-based typing. Subjects who had been exposed to COVID-19, were actively infected with it, or had recovered from it provided the deeply sampled blood TCRbeta repertoires that made up the dataset.

Here is what the overall study found, with its caveats: Clinical and demographic metadata were provided uncurated, with the amount varying by source and participant.

For this chain, trimming is 0 bases at the V end and 8 bases at the J end, and the number of junction bases without a gene match is 3. CDR1 and CDR2 (SGHRS, YFSETQ) derive from the germline V gene. The CDR3, from cysteine to phenylalanine, totals 13 residues. Kept here is only the CDR3 DNA, which spans 39 bases and is read in frame from base 1. TCRbeta CDR3 regions were amplified from genomic DNA by means of the immunoSEQ Assay, a bias-controlled multiplex PCR. The published analysis was carried out like this. Nucleated cell counts per sample were estimated from amplification of reference gene primers within the assay. To quantify the absolute abundance of each unique TCRbeta CDR3 rearrangement, sequence reads were collapsed and filtered. For each sample, productive Simpson clonality was calculated by taking the square root of Simpson's diversity index across productive rearrangements. Imported from immuneACCESS, the table was reduced by TCRdb to in-frame sequences with V and J called. These copies leave out some clones; in studies compared against another copy, an unresolved V gene accounts for under half, and the cause of the remainder is not known. V and J calls and clone size are as listed in that table; D and trimming were resolved from the DNA. The sample records more than 150,000 clones, 85% to 90% of which are singletons. The ten largest clones capture under 15% of the sample.

This TCR derives from a woman in her 70s with COVID-19, enrolled during active disease. The specimen was peripheral blood. In this chain, TRBV5-1 is recombined with TRBJ1-2, and 8 bases in between align with TRBD1. In nucleotides, the sequence is TGCGCCAGCAGCTTGGGACAGGGGAAGGGCTACACCTTC. Its amino acids are CASSLGQGKGYTF. The reference TRBV5-1 and TRBJ1-2 proteins fill in what lies around the CDR3, so the full variable domain reads KAGVTQTPRYLIKTRGQQVTLSCSPISGHRSVSWYQQTPGQGLQFLFEYFSETQRNKGNFPGRFSGRQFSNSRSEMNVSTLELGDSALYLCASSLGQGKGYTFGSGTRLTVV.